This T cell receptor beta chain was identified during a study of T-cell memory formation after mild COVID-19. In regard to this clonotype: Its antigen is currently unknown.

TCRdb ran MiXCR on the 5' RACE reads and lists one entry per CDR3 protein. The repertoire holds about 400,000 distinct CDR3 sequences, with more than 20% as singletons. CDR3 length: 17 residues. V gave up 0 bases and J gave up 4 bases, with 16 bases separating them. From germline, CDR1 is MGHRA and CDR2 YSYEKL. General observations from the study: Memory from before infection featured some responding clones, which suggests cross-reactive memory joined. Contracting clones from day 15 to 85 had balanced CD4/CD8; later expanders favoured CD4+. Contracting CD8+ clones were enriched in EMRA, CD4+ mainly in CM and EM. Clonal second-wave expansions that peaked on day 37 had unconfirmed SARS-CoV-2 specificity.

This receptor was taken from an adult woman who had mild COVID-19 (a few samples of this study predate the infection). Cell type and time point are not known. The chain is built from TRBV4-1 and TRBJ1-3, with D maybe TRBD1 (6 bases). What was sequenced was PBMCs or a T cell subset sorted from them (not recorded which). CDR3 sequence (DNA): TGCGCCAGCAGCCAAGATGGGGGGCGAAGGAGGGGAAACACCATATATTTT. Protein: CASSQDGGRRRGNTIYF.